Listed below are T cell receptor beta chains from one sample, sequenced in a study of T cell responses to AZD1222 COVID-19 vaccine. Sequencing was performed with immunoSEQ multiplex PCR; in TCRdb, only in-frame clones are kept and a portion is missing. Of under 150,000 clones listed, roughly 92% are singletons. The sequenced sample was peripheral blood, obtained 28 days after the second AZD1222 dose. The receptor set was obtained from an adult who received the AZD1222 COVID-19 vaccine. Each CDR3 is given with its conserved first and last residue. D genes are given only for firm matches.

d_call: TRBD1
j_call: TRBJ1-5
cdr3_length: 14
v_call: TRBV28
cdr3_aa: CASDPGQGDQPQHF

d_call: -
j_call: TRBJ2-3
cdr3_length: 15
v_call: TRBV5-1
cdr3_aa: CASKAGTQFTDTQYF

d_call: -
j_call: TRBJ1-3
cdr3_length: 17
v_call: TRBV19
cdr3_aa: CASSVDGGSSFGNTIYF

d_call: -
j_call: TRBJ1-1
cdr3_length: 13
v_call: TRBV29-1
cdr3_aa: CSARQAGDTEAFF

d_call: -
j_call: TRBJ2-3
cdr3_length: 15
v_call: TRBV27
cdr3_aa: CASSSQAGRTDTQYF

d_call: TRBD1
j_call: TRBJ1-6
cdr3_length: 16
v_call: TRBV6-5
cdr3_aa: CASSYSTGQGVTPLHF

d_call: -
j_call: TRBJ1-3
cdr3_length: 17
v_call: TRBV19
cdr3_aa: CASSTPPGHFSGNTIYF

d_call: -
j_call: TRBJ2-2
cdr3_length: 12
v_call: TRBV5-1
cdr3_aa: CATPGNTGELFF

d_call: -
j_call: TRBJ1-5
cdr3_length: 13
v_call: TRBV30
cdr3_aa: CAWDDRRGQPQHF

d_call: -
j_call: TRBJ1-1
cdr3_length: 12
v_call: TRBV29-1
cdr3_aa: CSVEGGITEAFF

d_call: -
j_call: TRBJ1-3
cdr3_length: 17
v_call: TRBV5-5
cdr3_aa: CASSSAGHPSSGNTIYF

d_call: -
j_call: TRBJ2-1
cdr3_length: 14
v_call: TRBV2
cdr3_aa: CASSVAGDYNEQFF

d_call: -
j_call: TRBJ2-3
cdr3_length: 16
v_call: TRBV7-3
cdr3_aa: CASSLEAREGTDTQYF

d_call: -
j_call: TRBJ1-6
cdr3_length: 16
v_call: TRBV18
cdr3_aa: CASSPNLAGNNSPLHF

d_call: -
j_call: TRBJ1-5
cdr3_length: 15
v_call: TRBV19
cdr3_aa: CASSISSGSNQPQHF

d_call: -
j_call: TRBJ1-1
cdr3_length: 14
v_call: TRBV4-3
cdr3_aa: CASSQEGTTAEAFF

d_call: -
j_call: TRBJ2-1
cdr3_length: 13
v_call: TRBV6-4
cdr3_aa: CASSEWGFDEQFF

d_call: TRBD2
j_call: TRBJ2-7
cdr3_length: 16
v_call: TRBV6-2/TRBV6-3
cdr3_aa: CASSGRSSGGPYEQYF

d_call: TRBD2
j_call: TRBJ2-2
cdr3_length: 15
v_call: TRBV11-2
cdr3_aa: CASSRGGYNTGELFF

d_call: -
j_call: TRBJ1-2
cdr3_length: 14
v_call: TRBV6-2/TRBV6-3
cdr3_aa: CASSLLGINYGYTF

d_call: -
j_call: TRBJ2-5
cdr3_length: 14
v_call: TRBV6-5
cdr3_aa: CASRVDGYQETQYF

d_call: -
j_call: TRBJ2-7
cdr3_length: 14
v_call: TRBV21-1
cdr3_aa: CASSSPGQLYEQYF

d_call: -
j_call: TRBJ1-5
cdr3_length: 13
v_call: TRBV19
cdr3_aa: CASSISGFQPQHF

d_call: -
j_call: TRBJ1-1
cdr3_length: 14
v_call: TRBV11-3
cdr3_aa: CASSLITGNTEAFF

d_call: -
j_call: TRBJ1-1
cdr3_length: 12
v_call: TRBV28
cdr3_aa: CASSFPYTEAFF

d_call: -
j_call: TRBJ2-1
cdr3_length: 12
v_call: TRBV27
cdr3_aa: CASSFEGREQFF

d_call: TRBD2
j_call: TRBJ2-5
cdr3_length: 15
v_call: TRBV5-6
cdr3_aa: CASSSSGRPQETQYF

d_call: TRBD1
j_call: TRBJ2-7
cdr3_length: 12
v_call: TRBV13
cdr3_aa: CASTLDRGEQYF

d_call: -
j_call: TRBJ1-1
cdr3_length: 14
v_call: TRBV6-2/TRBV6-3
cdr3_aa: CASSSGGLRTEAFF

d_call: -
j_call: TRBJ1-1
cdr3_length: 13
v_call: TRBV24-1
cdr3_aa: CATARTANTEAFF

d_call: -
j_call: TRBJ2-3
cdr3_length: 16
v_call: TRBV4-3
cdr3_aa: CASSQDDTPSTDTQYF

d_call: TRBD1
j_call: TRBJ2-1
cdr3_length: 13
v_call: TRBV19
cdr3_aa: CASWGQAANEQFF

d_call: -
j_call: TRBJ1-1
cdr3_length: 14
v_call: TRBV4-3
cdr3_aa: CASSLLAGNTEAFF

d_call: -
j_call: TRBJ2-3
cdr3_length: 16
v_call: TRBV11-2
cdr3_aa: CASSTPNVLHTDTQYF

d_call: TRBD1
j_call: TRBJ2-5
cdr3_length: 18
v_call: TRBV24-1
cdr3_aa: CATSDLYEATGGAETQYF

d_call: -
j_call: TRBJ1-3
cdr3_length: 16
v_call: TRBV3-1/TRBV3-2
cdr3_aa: CASSRGSTSSGNTIYF

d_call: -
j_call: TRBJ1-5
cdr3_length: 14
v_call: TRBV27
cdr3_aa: CASGGQGSNQPQHF

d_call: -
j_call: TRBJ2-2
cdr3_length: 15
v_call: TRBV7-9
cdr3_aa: CASSLSRGNTGELFF